This T cell receptor beta chain was found in a study of regulatory dendritic cells for organ transplantation. The V gene's germline CDR1 is SGDLS and CDR2 YYNGEE. The CDR3 sequence is 16 residues long. V lost 0 bases and J 3 bases, leaving 15 bases between the germline ends. Findings and limits, study-wide: Regulatory dendritic cells appeared to expand memory CD8+ clones less than mature ones.

Worth noting for this clone: The antigen is undetermined.

Libraries were prepared by immunoSEQ multiplex PCR; TCRdb keeps only in-frame clonotypes and omits some of them. In the table there are 30,000 or so clones, more than 70% of which are singletons. The source of this sequence is a human donor in good health. The sequenced material came from naive CD8+ T cells from blood. Indicated subset: CD45RA+ naive T cells. This chain connects TRBV9 to TRBJ1-1; D perhaps matches TRBD1 (5 bases). The CDR3: CASSVGGKGADTEAFF. DNA for the CDR3: TGTGCCAGCAGCGTAGGGGGTAAAGGGGCTGACACTGAAGCTTTCTTT.